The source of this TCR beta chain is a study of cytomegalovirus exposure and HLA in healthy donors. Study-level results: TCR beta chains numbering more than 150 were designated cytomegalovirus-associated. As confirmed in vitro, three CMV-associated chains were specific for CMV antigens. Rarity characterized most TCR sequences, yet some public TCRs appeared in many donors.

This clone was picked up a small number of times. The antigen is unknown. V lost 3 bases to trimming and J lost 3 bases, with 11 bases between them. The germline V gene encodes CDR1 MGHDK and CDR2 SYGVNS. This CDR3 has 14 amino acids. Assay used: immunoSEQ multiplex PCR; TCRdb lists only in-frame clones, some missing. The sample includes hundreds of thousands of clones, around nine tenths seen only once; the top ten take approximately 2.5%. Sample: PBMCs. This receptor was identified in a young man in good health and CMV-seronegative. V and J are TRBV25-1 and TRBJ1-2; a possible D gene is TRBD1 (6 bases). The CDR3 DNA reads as TGTGCCAGCAGTGAGCAGGGGAGCTACTATGGCTACACCTTC. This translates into CASSEQGSYYGYTF.